The 7 T cell receptor beta chains presented below share a single source sample, sequenced in a study of T cell responses to AZD1222 COVID-19 vaccine. The method was immunoSEQ multiplex PCR; TCRdb's version includes in-frame clones alone and lacks a portion of them. The sample carries over 130,000 clones, 85% to 95% recorded once. The sequenced sample was peripheral blood, obtained 28 days after the second AZD1222 dose. All receptors derive from an adult who received the AZD1222 COVID-19 vaccine.

V gene TRBV9 combines with J gene TRBJ2-1; D might be TRBD2 (5 bases). Germline CDR1 is SGDLS and CDR2 is YYNGEE. The germline V and J ends were trimmed by 0 bases and 4 bases, with 11 bases remaining between them. The CDR3 length is 15 residues. CDR3 in amino acids: CASSVGNSEYNEQFF. Here the CDR3 DNA reads TGTGCCAGCAGCGTAGGTAATAGCGAGTACAATGAGCAGTTCTTC.

The chain links TRBV5-1 to TRBJ2-5; no definite D call. V was trimmed by 4 bases and J by 2 bases, leaving 9 bases between them. The CDR3 runs 13 residues. In germline, CDR1 is SGHRS, CDR2 YFSETQ. The CDR3, as DNA: TGCGCCAGCAGCAGCACCTTACAAGAGACCCAGTACTTC. Amino acids: CASSSTLQETQYF.

This rearrangement joins TRBV27 to TRBJ1-2; TRBD1 aligns across 8 bases. The V segment lost 5 bases and the J segment 0 bases; nucleotides outside the gene matches: 11. The germline CDR1 and CDR2 sequences are MNHEY and SMNVEV (reference sequence). This CDR3 has 17 residues. CDR3 bases: TGTGCCAGCAGTAGGGGTTCGGACAGGGCAGCTAACTATGGCTACACCTTC. Amino acids: CASSRGSDRAANYGYTF.

The chain uses TRBV7-9 and TRBJ1-5; D is unresolved. The germline CDR1 and CDR2 sequences are SEHNR and FQNEAQ (reference sequence). The CDR3 totals 14 residues. Deletions cut 2 bases from V and 0 bases from J, with 5 bases between. CDR3 region: CASSLPNSNQPQHF. The CDR3 DNA reads TGTGCCAGCAGCTTACCTAATAGCAATCAGCCCCAGCATTTT.

The V gene is TRBV25-1, the J gene TRBJ1-2; no clear D gene. Germline values: CDR1 MGHDK, CDR2 SYGVNS. V gave up 2 bases and J gave up 8 bases, with 15 bases separating them. The length of the CDR3 is 14 residues. This CDR3 is CASSETGPMRGYTF. CDR3 DNA: TGTGCCAGCAGTGAAACTGGCCCCATGCGGGGCTACACCTTC.

V usage is TRBV28 and J usage is TRBJ2-1; maybe TRBD1 (6 bases). Trimming cost V 5 bases and J 7 bases, with 21 bases left between them. This CDR3 spans 16 amino acids. Germline CDR1 is MDHEN and CDR2 is SYDVKM. This CDR3 reads CASSPLWGQLGNEQFF. The CDR3 nucleotides are TGTGCCAGCAGTCCCCTGTGGGGGCAATTGGGGAATGAGCAGTTCTTC.

This rearrangement joins TRBV6-5 to TRBJ2-2, with a tentative D call TRBD2 (5 bases). Trimming cost V 5 bases and J 6 bases, with 13 bases left between them. Germline V gene data show CDR1 as MNHEY and CDR2 as SVGAGI. The CDR3 totals 14 residues. CDR3 residues: CASSRGSNSGELFF. CDR3 coding DNA: TGTGCCAGCAGTCGGGGATCGAATTCCGGGGAGCTGTTTTTT.